This T cell receptor (beta chain) was observed in a study of T cell responses to AZD1222 COVID-19 vaccine. Study-level information: Pooled samples include second doses given at about 4 or 12 weeks. Study findings and constraints: Increased Spike-specific TCR breadth and depth were observed after two AZD1222 doses. Clonal diversity was possibly underestimated; the donors were predominantly white British and more often female. Repertoire sampling was restricted to post-peak T cell response timepoints.

Germline V gene lookup returns CDR1 SGHTS and CDR2 YDEGEE. V gave up 5 bases and J gave up 6 bases, with 21 bases separating them. The CDR3 contains 16 residues. On this clone: Antigen: not known.

Sequencing was performed with immunoSEQ multiplex PCR; in TCRdb, only in-frame clones are kept and a portion is missing. The table shows about 180,000 clones, with approximately 90% occurring only once. The chain uses TRBV5-8 and TRBJ1-5, with D perhaps matching TRBD1 (6 bases). The TCR sequence derives from an adult in good health. The material was peripheral blood, obtained on day 0 of AZD1222 vaccination. CDR3 loop: CASSSIRTEDRQPQHF. The DNA of the CDR3 is TGTGCCAGCAGTTCTATTCGGACAGAAGACCGTCAGCCCCAGCATTTT.